This TCR beta chain was recorded in a study of OX40 agonist ivuxolimab in advanced cancers. General notes on the study: Ivuxolimab was an agonistic, fully human IgG2 monoclonal antibody directed against OX40 (CD134), a costimulatory receptor. Intravenous ivuxolimab was administered to patients every 2 weeks at six dose levels: 0.01, 0.1, 0.3, 1.5, 3 and 10 mg/kg. Of the approximately 54 dose-escalation patients, hepatocellular carcinoma was present in approximately 20, melanoma in some 15, renal cell carcinoma in 9 and head and neck cancer in 9. In the dose-escalation cohort, 82.7% of patients were male, and the mean age was approximately 55 years, with a range of about 23 to 80. Prior anti-PD-1, anti-PD-L1 or anti-CTLA-4 therapy was permitted, and checkpoint inhibitors had been received by 30% to 40% of dose-escalation patients. Partial responses were achieved by three dose-escalation patients, of whom one had hepatocellular carcinoma and two had cutaneous melanoma. The purpose of peripheral TCRbeta sequencing was to test whether ivuxolimab changed TCR sequence diversity and led to clonal T-cell expansion. The paper describes the monotherapy dose-escalation part (N ≈ 49 patients) of the phase I trial of ivuxolimab. On the study overall, not on this receptor specifically: At doses of 0.1 to 3.0 mg/kg, clonal expansion of both CD4+ and CD8+ T cells in blood was seen between baseline and week 6. Low levels of normalized T-cell clonal expansion were also shown by some nonresponding patients. Partial responders in the 0.1-3.0 mg/kg groups had among the lowest normalized peripheral clonal expansion, especially among CD8+ T cells. After ivuxolimab, more expanded clones were found on average in CD8+ T cells than in CD4+ T cells. Antigen specificity was not determined for the clonally expanded peripheral T cells.

Genomic DNA was isolated from the sorted cells so that the TCRbeta CDR3 region could be sequenced. The immunoSEQ Assay was used to sequence the TCRbeta CDR3 regions. In its TCRdb copy, this immuneACCESS table keeps in-frame sequences only and misses some clones. Where compared with another copy, unresolved V genes explain less than half of these, and the others have no known cause. The sample has 8,500 to 10,000 clones on record, approximately 70% of them singletons. 35% to 45% of the sample comes from the top ten. This clone has just a few counts. Its antigen remains unidentified. Per-nucleotide qualities are absent, and no much larger clonotype sits a single base away. Trimming removed 0 bases from V and 6 bases from J, leaving 12 bases between the germline ends. The germline V gene encodes CDR1 LGHNA and CDR2 YNFKEQ. The CDR3 contains 15 residues, cysteine and phenylalanine counted. The only DNA kept is the CDR3, 45 bases in frame from the first base.

Patients with a history of autoimmune disease or receiving systemic immunosuppression were excluded from the trial. Peripheral blood for TCR sequencing was collected from all dose cohorts at baseline, on cycle 4 day 1, and on cycle 7 day 1. Samples came from an open-label, multicenter, first-in-human phase I dose-escalation trial of ivuxolimab. Adults with locally advanced or metastatic melanoma, renal cell carcinoma, hepatocellular carcinoma or head and neck squamous cell carcinoma were enrolled in the trial. CD4+ and CD8+ T cells were sorted separately from peripheral blood before TCR sequencing.

The sequence joins TRBV4-2 to TRBJ2-1; the D segment may tentatively be TRBD1 or TRBD2, each giving 5 matched bases. The source was CD4+ or CD8+ T cells sorted from blood, collected in a trial of the OX40 agonist ivuxolimab. This clonotype originated in an adult with an advanced solid tumor such as melanoma, head and neck, liver or kidney cancer. The sequenced DNA is TGTGCCAGCAGCCAAGATCGGGACCCCTTCAATGAGCAGTTCTTC. This sequence encodes CASSQDRDPFNEQFF.